Presented here are 2 T cell receptor beta chains from one specimen sequenced in a study of T cells in Graves' hyperthyroidism and ophthalmopathy. The investigators amplified TCR beta CDR3 regions from RNA transcripts. The HTBI set primed first-round TCR CDR3 RT-PCR. TCRdb ran MiXCR on the multiplex PCR reads and lists one entry per CDR3 protein. This table holds hundreds of thousands of distinct CDR3 sequences, less than 25% found once. Sequencing was done on a sample of blood. The receptors shown here come from a man aged 30 to 39 with Graves' ophthalmopathy.

Many counts were recorded for this clonotype. This chain joins TRBV3-1 and TRBJ1-1, with D uncertain. The CDR3 totals 12 residues. The ends were cut back, 0 bases at V and 4 bases at J, with 3 bases in the middle. Per germline, CDR1 LGHDT and CDR2 YNNKEL (reference sequence). CDR3: CASSQEFTEAFF. The CDR3 bases are TGTGCCAGCAGCCAAGAATTCACTGAAGCTTTCTTT.

As DNA, the CDR3 is TGTGCCTGGAGTGTGGGACGATTCAATGAGCAGTTCTTC. Translating it yields CAWSVGRFNEQFF. The chain combines TRBV30 with TRBJ2-1, with D possibly called TRBD1 or TRBD2 (5 bases each). The CDR3 length is 13 residues. The germline CDR1 and CDR2 sequences are GTSNPN and SVGIG (reference sequence). V was shortened by 0 bases and J by 6 bases, with 9 bases between the two germline ends.